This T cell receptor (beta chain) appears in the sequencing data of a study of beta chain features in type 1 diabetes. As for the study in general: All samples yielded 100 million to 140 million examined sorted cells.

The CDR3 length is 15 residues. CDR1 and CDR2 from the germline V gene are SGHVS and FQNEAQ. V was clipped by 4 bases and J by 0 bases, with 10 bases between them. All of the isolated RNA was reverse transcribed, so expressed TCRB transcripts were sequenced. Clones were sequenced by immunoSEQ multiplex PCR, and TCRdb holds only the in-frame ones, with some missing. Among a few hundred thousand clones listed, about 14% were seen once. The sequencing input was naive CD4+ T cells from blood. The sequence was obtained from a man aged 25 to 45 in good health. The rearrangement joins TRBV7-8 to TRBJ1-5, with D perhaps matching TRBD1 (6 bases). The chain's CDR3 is CASSSDSYSNQPQHF. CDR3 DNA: TGTGCCAGCAGCTCGGACAGCTATAGCAATCAGCCCCAGCATTTT.